The 31 T cell receptor beta chains listed next were all sequenced from one sample in a study of liver allograft versus peripheral blood T cells (dated by TCRdb to 2018 to 2021). About the full investigation: T cell receptor repertoires present within transplanted livers were compared with repertoires in the peripheral blood of liver transplant recipients.

For sequencing, an Illumina MiSeq was employed. In TCRdb, the public reads were trimmed at Q25 with fastp and aligned with MiXCR, with productive beta chains retained. Each CDR3 protein gets just one entry, which takes the most common genes and DNA from the rows behind it. This sample holds about 14,000 distinct CDR3 sequences; 20% to 25% were observed only once. Roughly 5.8% of the sample lies in the top ten. The receptors derive from a human patient who had a liver transplant. Following transplantation, T cells from the graft donor may be among those present.

This clonotype was picked up many times. CDR3 residues: CASSEQGGRAFF. DNA of the CDR3: TGTGCCAGCAGCGAGCAGGGTGGTAGGGCTTTCTTT. The genes are TRBV6-6 and TRBJ1-1; possibly TRBD1 for D (5 bases). Germline CDR1 reads MNHNY; CDR2 reads SVGAGI (reference sequence). The CDR3 has 12 residues. Trimming removed 6 bases at V and 11 bases at J, with 16 bases between.

This clonotype was detected ten times or more. The CDR3 sequence: CASSMGQGTQPQHF. CDR3 in DNA: TGTGCCAGTAGTATGGGACAGGGAACTCAGCCCCAGCATTTT. The chain is built from TRBV19 and TRBJ1-5, with 9 nucleotides matching TRBD1. CDR3 length: 14 residues. With 3 bases clipped from V and 6 bases from J, the junction kept 3 bases outside the gene matches. Germline V gene sequence: CDR1 LNHDA, CDR2 SQIVND (reference sequence).

This clonotype was counted a few times. The chain joins TRBV5-6 to TRBJ1-5; possible D gene TRBD1, 6 bases. Trimming left V 1 base short and J 3 bases short, with 14 bases between. This CDR3 comprises 16 residues. The V gene's germline CDR1 is SGHDT and CDR2 YYEEEE. CDR3 protein: CASSLYRGANNQPQHF. DNA for the CDR3: TGTGCCAGCAGCTTGTATCGGGGGGCCAACAATCAGCCCCAGCATTTT. Complete variable domain (other parts from reference TRBV5-6 and TRBJ1-5): DAGVTQSPTHLIKTRGQQVTLRCSPKSGHDTVSWYQQALGQGPQFIFQYYEEEERQRGNFPDRFSGHQFPNYSSELNVNALLLGDSALYLCASSLYRGANNQPQHFGDGTRLSIL.

Judged by abundance, this clonotype is medium-sized. An end of the junction differs from the germline gene, which may be a read error. The chain carries TRBV6-5 and TRBJ1-2; no firm D call. This CDR3 has 15 residues. Germline lookup yields CDR1 MNHEY and CDR2 SVGAGI. CDR3 DNA: TGTGCCATCAGTGAGTCGCACGCCGCTAACTATGGCTACACCTTC. Translation gives CAISESHAANYGYTF.

In its sample, this clonotype was seen many times. V and J are TRBV7-9 and TRBJ2-1; no clear D gene. The CDR3 has 16 amino acids. V lost 1 base to trimming and J lost 0 bases, with 10 bases between them. The germline V gene has CDR1 SEHNR and CDR2 FQNEAQ (reference sequence). The CDR3 loop reads CASSLDGPSSYNEQFF. The CDR3 region has the DNA TGTGCCAGCAGCTTAGATGGCCCTAGCTCCTACAATGAGCAGTTCTTC. Combining the CDR3 with reference TRBV7-9 and TRBJ2-1 gives the whole variable domain DTGVSQNPRHKITKRGQNVTFRCDPISEHNRLYWYRQTLGQGPEFLTYFQNEAQLEKSRLLSDRFSAERPKGSFSTLEIQRTEQGDSAMYLCASSLDGPSSYNEQFFGPGTRLTVL.

This clonotype is judged medium-sized. The V gene is TRBV18, the J gene TRBJ1-1; D not resolved. The CDR3 has 14 amino acids. Trimming pared 0 bases from V and 3 bases from J, leaving 8 bases between. Germline V CDR1 and CDR2: KGHSH, LQKENI. CDR3 protein: CASSPPGQYTEAFF. The CDR3 bases are TGTGCCAGCTCACCACCGGGTCAGTACACTGAAGCTTTCTTT.

On this clonotype: A much larger clone lies a single base off, so this may be a read error. J is TRBJ1-6 and V is TRBV19; 9 nucleotides agree with TRBD1. CDR1 is LNHDA and CDR2 is SQIVND in the germline V gene (reference sequence). V shed 5 bases and J 8 bases; nucleotides not matched to a gene: 7. The CDR3 extends over 15 amino acids. DNA for the CDR3: TGTGCCAGTAGTCTCCGGGACAGGGATGATTCACCCCTCCACTTT. As protein: CASSLRDRDDSPLHF.

The chain joins TRBV12-3 or TRBV12-4 to TRBJ1-5, with 9 bases aligning to TRBD1. V lost 5 bases and J lost 3; bases outside the gene matches: 5. The CDR3 covers 15 residues. The CDR3 reads CASSAQGAANQPQHF. The CDR3 nucleotides read TGTGCCAGCAGTGCACAGGGGGCGGCCAATCAGCCCCAGCATTTT.

The chain joins TRBV6-1 to TRBJ1-1, with 9 bases matching TRBD1. The CDR3 is 17 residues long. CDR1 and CDR2 (germline): MNHNS, SASEGT. With V trimmed by 5 bases and J by 0 bases, 10 bases remained unmatched. The chain's CDR3 is CASSLLGTGILNTEAFF. Here the CDR3 DNA reads TGTGCCAGCAGTTTACTGGGGACAGGGATATTGAACACTGAAGCTTTCTTT.

This clonotype was observed a handful of times. This chain links TRBV6-6 with TRBJ1-5; maybe TRBD1 (6 bases). CDR3 size: 13 residues. The ends were cut back, 8 bases at V and 6 bases at J, with 14 bases in the middle. In germline, CDR1 is MNHNY, CDR2 SVGAGI (reference sequence). CDR3 nucleotides: TGTGCCAGCGGGCTACAGGGAGTTCAGCCCCAGCATTTT. Translating gives CASGLQGVQPQHF.

This clonotype appeared many times. This chain joins TRBV20-1 and TRBJ1-1, with D possibly TRBD1 on 6 matching bases. V was shortened by 3 bases and J by 0 bases, with 11 bases between the two germline ends. CDR3 length: 14 residues. The germline V gene encodes CDR1 DFQATT and CDR2 SNEGSKA (reference sequence). In DNA form, the CDR3 reads TGCAGTGCTAGGAACAGGGTCCTGAACACTGAAGCTTTCTTT. It yields the protein CSARNRVLNTEAFF.

This clonotype is medium-sized (0.01 to 0.1%) by share. The genes are TRBV6-2 or TRBV6-3 and TRBJ1-1; no clear D gene. Germline lookup yields CDR1 MNHEY and CDR2 SVGEGT. V lost 8 bases to trimming and J lost 3 bases, with 13 bases between them. This CDR3 has 13 residues. CDR3 region: CASGSTTDTEAFF. In DNA, the CDR3 is TGTGCCAGCGGGTCAACGACGGACACTGAAGCTTTCTTT.

By proportion, this clonotype is medium-sized. J is TRBJ1-2 and V is TRBV15, with D maybe TRBD1 (5 bases). The V end was cut by 0 bases, the J end by 4 bases, with 18 bases between. This CDR3 spans 17 amino acids. Germline CDR1 LNHNV, CDR2 YYDKDF (reference sequence). The CDR3 is CATSRDLPGSSVYGYTF. The DNA of the CDR3 is TGTGCCACCAGCAGAGATCTGCCAGGGAGCTCCGTCTATGGCTACACCTTC. The variable domain in full, with the rest retrieved from reference TRBV15 and TRBJ1-2, is DAMVIQNPRYQVTQFGKPVTLSCSQTLNHNVMYWYQQKSSQAPKLLFHYYDKDFNNEADTPDNFQSRRPNTSFCFLDIRSPGLGDTAMYLCATSRDLPGSSVYGYTFGSGTRLTVV.

The chain combines TRBV6-5 with TRBJ1-2; unclear D gene. This CDR3 is 14 amino acids long. Germline CDR1 and CDR2: MNHEY and SVGAGI. V was trimmed by 2 bases and J by 7 bases, leaving 14 bases between them. CDR3 in DNA: TGTGCCAGCAGTTACAGCGCGAGGTGGGGTGGCTACACCTTC. It codes for CASSYSARWGGYTF.

This clonotype was observed many times. The gene calls are TRBV6-5 and TRBJ2-7; 7 nucleotides agree with TRBD1. This CDR3 has 13 residues. Germline CDR1 MNHEY, CDR2 SVGAGI. V trimming: 6 bases; J trimming: 1 base; junction bases outside the gene matches: 3. CDR3 loop: CASRSTGSYEQYF. DNA for the CDR3: TGTGCCAGCAGATCGACAGGGTCCTACGAGCAGTACTTC.

V usage is TRBV7-9 and J usage is TRBJ1-1, with TRBD1 as a possible D gene (6 bases). Trimming took 6 bases from V and 0 from J, leaving 14 bases between them. Per the germline V gene, CDR1 is SEHNR and CDR2 is FQNEAQ (reference sequence). The CDR3 covers 15 residues. The CDR3 loop is CASRKQGGMNTEAFF. In DNA form, the CDR3 reads TGTGCCAGCAGGAAACAGGGAGGGATGAACACTGAAGCTTTCTTT.

The chain links TRBV19 to TRBJ1-1, with 8 nucleotides matching TRBD1. The CDR3 sequence is 15 residues long. Germline V CDR1 and CDR2: LNHDA, SQIVND (reference sequence). The V and J ends lost 2 bases and 6 bases, in that order; junction bases with no gene match: 8. In DNA, the CDR3 is TGTGCCAGTAGTATAAGCGAGACAGGGGCATCTGAAGCTTTCTTT. This codes for CASSISETGASEAFF. Combining the CDR3 with reference TRBV19 and TRBJ1-1 gives the whole variable domain DGGITQSPKYLFRKEGQNVTLSCEQNLNHDAMYWYRQDPGQGLRLIYYSQIVNDFQKGDIAEGYSVSREKKESFPLTVTSAQKNPTAFYLCASSISETGASEAFFGQGTRLTVV.

This clonotype ranks as medium-sized. V gene TRBV6-6 combines with J gene TRBJ1-6, with TRBD1 as a possible D gene (5 bases). Germline V CDR1 and CDR2: MNHNY, SVGAGI (reference sequence). V lost 4 bases, J lost 7 bases, and 23 bases lay in between. This CDR3 region has 18 residues. The CDR3 nucleotides read TGTGCCAGCAGTTCCCGGGGGTCGGGAAGGGGTTTCAATTCACCCCTCCACTTT. It codes for CASSSRGSGRGFNSPLHF.

This clonotype occurred many times. This chain joins TRBV7-2 and TRBJ1-4, with D tentatively TRBD1 (5 bases). Germline loops: CDR1 SGHTA, CDR2 FQGNSA. This CDR3 spans 16 amino acids. V dropped 5 bases and J dropped 8 bases, with 21 bases sitting between them. The CDR3 DNA follows: TGTGCCAGCAGCCTCGCCGGGACTGCGATTTGGGAAAAACTGTTTTTT. Translation gives CASSLAGTAIWEKLFF.

The CDR3 spells CAISEGPPTEAFF. CDR3 coding DNA: TGTGCCATCAGTGAGGGACCGCCCACTGAAGCTTTCTTT. The genes are TRBV10-3 and TRBJ1-1; no firm D call. V was shortened by 2 bases and J by 4 bases, with 8 bases between the two germline ends. The CDR3 contains 13 residues. Per germline, CDR1 ENHRY and CDR2 SYGVKD.

This clonotype appeared a few times. The CDR3 protein is CASSARRGMSNQPQHF. CDR3 sequence (DNA): TGTGCCAGCAGTGCCCGGAGGGGGATGAGCAATCAGCCCCAGCATTTT. The chain couples TRBV6-6 to TRBJ1-5; D is perhaps TRBD1 (6 bases). Trimming pared 5 bases from V and 1 base from J, leaving 15 bases between. The CDR3 has 16 amino acids. Germline V CDR1 and CDR2: MNHNY, SVGAGI (reference sequence).

This clonotype was counted a few times. This chain uses TRBV6-5 with TRBJ2-7; TRBD2 matches at 9 bases. Germline loops: CDR1 MNHEY, CDR2 SVGAGI. The CDR3 sequence is 15 residues long. V shed 5 bases and J 2 bases; nucleotides not matched to a gene: 7. CDR3 bases: TGTGCCAGCAGTGTAAGCGGGGGGCCCCCCTACGAGCAGTACTTC. Amino acid sequence: CASSVSGGPPYEQYF.

This clonotype was observed a few times. The chain is built from TRBV20-1 and TRBJ2-1; 8 bases match TRBD1. Trimming cost V 3 bases and J 7 bases; bases outside gene matches: 5. The CDR3 spans 13 residues. CDR1 is DFQATT and CDR2 is SNEGSKA in the germline V gene (reference sequence). The CDR3 sequence is CSASLGQENEQFF. The DNA for the CDR3 is TGCAGTGCTAGTCTGGGACAGGAAAATGAGCAGTTCTTC.

This clonotype was observed a handful of times. V usage is TRBV30 and J usage is TRBJ1-5; TRBD1 aligns across 7 bases. After removal of 7 bases from V and 0 bases from J, the junction contained 6 bases not matched to a gene. Germline V lookup: CDR1 GTSNPN, CDR2 SVGIG (reference sequence). This CDR3 contains 14 residues. The CDR3 coding sequence is TGTGCCTTTACCGGGACAGATAGCAATCAGCCCCAGCATTTT. Translating gives CAFTGTDSNQPQHF. The entire variable domain, with the rest obtained from reference TRBV30 and TRBJ1-5, is as follows: SQTIHQWPATLVQPVGSPLSLECTVEGTSNPNLYWYRQAAGRGLQLLFYSVGIGQISSEVPQNLSASRPQDRQFILSSKKLLLSDSGFYLCAFTGTDSNQPQHFGDGTRLSIL.

As to this clonotype: Being one base from a much bigger clone, this may be a read error. CDR3 coding DNA: TGTGCCAGCAGTTTGGTCCCTCAATATGGCTACACCTTC. Translating it yields CASSLVPQYGYTF. The chain is built from TRBV6-5 and TRBJ1-2; D call uncertain. Germline V gene sequence: CDR1 MNHEY, CDR2 SVGAGI. V lost 4 bases to trimming and J lost 5 bases, with 11 bases between them. This CDR3 is 13 amino acids long.

The rearrangement uses TRBV20-1 and TRBJ1-3; TRBD1 might be the D (6 bases). This CDR3 is 15 amino acids long. V was shortened by 0 bases and J by 4 bases, with 13 bases between the two germline ends. The V gene's germline CDR1 is DFQATT and CDR2 SNEGSKA (reference sequence). CDR3 DNA sequence: TGCAGTGCTAGAGATGGCGGGGGCCCCGGAAACACCATATATTTT. Translating gives CSARDGGGPGNTIYF.

The CDR3, as DNA: TGTGCCATCAGCTTTACTACTAGCGGGGGGGCCAGTGAGCAGTTCTTC. Protein: CAISFTTSGGASEQFF. The genes are TRBV10-3 and TRBJ2-1; the match to TRBD2 covers 13 bases. The trim removed 6 bases at V and 9 bases at J, leaving 11 bases unmatched. The germline V gene has CDR1 ENHRY and CDR2 SYGVKD. This CDR3 is built from 16 residues.

Details on this clonotype: A clone one base away is much larger, so this may be a read error. The chain recombines TRBV18 with TRBJ1-1; D remains ambiguous. CDR1 and CDR2 from the germline V gene are KGHSH and LQKENI. This CDR3 has 13 amino acids. Here the CDR3 DNA reads TGTACCAGCTCACCATCAGGGAACACTGAAGCTTTCTTT. Translated: CTSSPSGNTEAFF.

The chain links TRBV10-3 to TRBJ2-3; 10 positions agree with TRBD1. V was pared by 6 bases and J by 0 bases, with 3 bases of the junction left unmatched. Germline V lookup: CDR1 ENHRY, CDR2 SYGVKD. This CDR3 is 15 amino acids long. In nucleotides, the CDR3 is TGTGCCATCAGCCCGGGACAGGGGAGCACAGATACGCAGTATTTT. Encoded protein: CAISPGQGSTDTQYF.

Note on this clonotype: A much larger clone sits a single nucleotide away, making a read error possible. V is TRBV15 and J is TRBJ1-4; possible D gene TRBD1, 6 bases. The germline V gene has CDR1 LNHNV and CDR2 YYDKDF (reference sequence). The CDR3 covers 15 residues. CDR3 sequence: CVTSRDQGHNEKLFF. The CDR3 bases are TGTGTCACCAGCAGAGACCAGGGGCATAATGAAAAACTGTTTTTT.

In this sample, this clonotype turned up a few times. The chain links TRBV9 to TRBJ1-6, with D unresolved. CDR1 is SGDLS and CDR2 is YYNGEE in the germline V gene. The ends were cut back, 4 bases at V and 8 bases at J, with 13 bases in the middle. The CDR3 totals 14 residues. The CDR3 here is CASSPPSLDSPLHF. For the CDR3, the DNA is TGTGCCAGCAGCCCTCCCTCCCTGGATTCACCCCTCCACTTT.